Below, 30 T cell receptor beta chains from the same sample are listed, as sequenced in a study of T cell repertoires in cytomegalovirus infection (dated by TCRdb to the late 2010s). The data were produced on an Illumina HiSeq 1500. TCRdb passed the public sequencing reads through fastp at Q25 and MiXCR, retaining productive beta sequences. All rows with the same CDR3 protein become a single entry with the most common DNA and genes. In all, the sample holds 490,000 or so distinct CDR3 sequences, and over 9% of those were seen once. Roughly 10% of the sample belongs to the ten largest clones. The sample taken for sequencing was PBMCs. Source of these receptors: a human donor in good health (CMV status not recorded). Some clones in this sample may be carry-over from other donors' samples.

The chain recombines TRBV28 with TRBJ2-3; the D gene is possibly TRBD2 (5 bases). The CDR3 sequence is 13 residues long. Germline CDR1 reads MDHEN; CDR2 reads SYDVKM. V dropped 5 bases and J dropped 6 bases, with 12 bases sitting between them. CDR3 residues: CASSPRDSDTQYF. CDR3 sequence (DNA): TGTGCCAGCAGTCCCCGGGATAGCGATACGCAGTATTTT. The entire variable domain, with the rest obtained from reference TRBV28 and TRBJ2-3, is as follows: DVKVTQSSRYLVKRTGEKVFLECVQDMDHENMFWYRQDPGLGLRLIYFSYDVKMKEKGDIPEGYSVSREKKERFSLILESASTNQTSMYLCASSPRDSDTQYFGPGTRLTVL.

This clonotype appeared many times. The chain combines TRBV3-1 with TRBJ1-4; D call uncertain. The germline V gene encodes CDR1 LGHDT and CDR2 YNNKEL (reference sequence). With 2 bases removed from V and 8 bases from J, the gap between germline ends came to 6 bases. This CDR3 has 12 amino acids. CDR3 sequence: CASSQLKEKLFF. CDR3 sequence (DNA): TGTGCCAGCAGCCAACTTAAGGAAAAACTGTTTTTT.

This clonotype was detected a few times. The chain couples TRBV11-2 to TRBJ1-1; D is unresolved. Trimming left V 5 bases short and J 7 bases short, with 17 bases between. CDR3 length: 14 residues. Looked up from germline, CDR1 is SGHAT and CDR2 is FQNNGV. The CDR3 reads CASSPRGVQDEAFF. Written as DNA, the CDR3 is TGTGCCAGCAGCCCCCGAGGCGTCCAGGATGAAGCTTTCTTT.

This clonotype has only a few counts. This chain joins TRBV27 and TRBJ2-7; D perhaps matches TRBD2 (5 bases). The CDR3 runs to 15 residues. The germline CDR1 and CDR2 sequences are MNHEY and SMNVEV (reference sequence). The V end was cut by 6 bases, the J end by 3 bases, with 18 bases between. The CDR3 loop is CASSRRGSKGYEQYF. The CDR3 DNA reads as TGTGCCAGCAGCCGCCGAGGGTCTAAAGGCTACGAGCAGTACTTC.

Only a few counts were recorded for this clonotype. This chain joins TRBV28 and TRBJ2-1, with no clear D. CDR1 and CDR2 (germline): MDHEN, SYDVKM. V was clipped by 10 bases and J by 6 bases, with 7 bases between them. This CDR3 is built from 10 residues. DNA of the CDR3: TGTGCCACCTCATTCAATGAGCAGTTCTTC. It specifies CATSFNEQFF.

Many counts were recorded for this clonotype. This chain links TRBV7-2 with TRBJ1-2; D is unclear. V was shortened by 1 base and J by 6 bases, with 21 bases between the two germline ends. CDR1 is SGHTA, CDR2 FQGNSA, per germline. The CDR3 runs 17 residues. The CDR3 region is CASSLVYSPGRRNGYTF. Written as DNA, the CDR3 is TGTGCCAGCAGCTTAGTATATAGTCCGGGGAGGAGGAATGGCTACACCTTC.

This clonotype was detected many times. The chain joins TRBV7-8 to TRBJ2-7; 7 bases agree with TRBD1. CDR1 is SGHVS, CDR2 FQNEAQ, per germline. V dropped 2 bases and J dropped 3; count of bases not matched to a gene: 4. The CDR3 loop spans 14 amino acids. CDR3 in DNA: TGTGCCAGCAGCTTAAGGGGGCTAGTCTACGAGCAGTACTTC. It translates to CASSLRGLVYEQYF.

This clonotype has more than one count but fewer than ten. This rearrangement joins TRBV12-3 or TRBV12-4 to TRBJ1-1, with D perhaps matching TRBD1 (6 bases). Between the trimmed V and J ends, which lost 7 bases and 0 bases, there was a span of 15 bases. The CDR3 extends over 15 amino acids. For the CDR3, the DNA is TGTGCCAGCATTGGGGGCAGCGATATGAACACTGAAGCTTTCTTT. Its protein product is CASIGGSDMNTEAFF.

This clonotype was recorded many times. The chain carries TRBV7-3 and TRBJ2-2; no clear D gene. Germline V lookup: CDR1 SGHTA, CDR2 FQGTGA. This CDR3 comprises 14 residues. Trimming shortened V by 4 bases and J by 3 bases, and 9 bases separated the two germline ends. The CDR3 nucleotides are TGTGCCAGCAGCTCCCGACTTCACACCGGGGAGCTGTTTTTT. This codes for CASSSRLHTGELFF.

This clonotype was observed many times. The chain recombines TRBV7-6 with TRBJ2-7; the D is unclear. The V gene's germline CDR1 is SGHVS and CDR2 FNYEAQ. With 5 bases removed from V and 0 bases from J, the gap between germline ends came to 11 bases. The CDR3 is made up of 14 amino acids. CDR3 region: CASSPTVTSYEQYF. CDR3 sequence (DNA): TGTGCCAGCAGCCCCACAGTGACCTCCTACGAGCAGTACTTC. Based on the CDR3 plus reference TRBV7-6 and TRBJ2-7, the full variable domain is GAGVSQSPRYKVTKRGQDVALRCDPISGHVSLYWYRQALGQGPEFLTYFNYEAQQDKSGLPNDRFSAERPEGSISTLTIQRTEQRDSAMYRCASSPTVTSYEQYFGPGTRLTVT.

This clonotype was counted a few times. V usage is TRBV2 and J usage is TRBJ2-2, with 7 positions matching TRBD1. There are 14 residues in the CDR3. The V gene's germline CDR1 is SNHLY and CDR2 FYNNEI. Losses at the gene ends were 6 bases for V and 6 bases for J; bases not matched to a gene: 7. Here the CDR3 DNA reads TGTGCCAGCAGCCAGACAGGGACGTCCGGGGAGCTGTTTTTT. Its protein product is CASSQTGTSGELFF.

The genes are TRBV29-1 and TRBJ2-7; a possible D gene is TRBD2 (5 bases). The CDR3 is made up of 13 amino acids. The germline gives CDR1 SQVTM, CDR2 ANQGSEA. Trimming took 1 base from V and 2 from J, leaving 9 bases between them. The CDR3: CSVEAGMPYEQYF. As DNA, the CDR3 is TGCAGCGTTGAAGCGGGGATGCCCTACGAGCAGTACTTC.

This clonotype appeared many times. This chain uses TRBV6-1 with TRBJ2-2; unclear D gene. The CDR3 is 15 amino acids. Trimming removed 0 bases at V and 6 bases at J, with 11 bases between. Looked up from germline, CDR1 is MNHNS and CDR2 is SASEGT. The CDR3 region is CASSEAWQTAGELFF. The DNA of the CDR3 is TGTGCCAGCAGTGAAGCGTGGCAGACGGCCGGGGAGCTGTTTTTT.

This clonotype was picked up many times. The rearrangement joins TRBV29-1 to TRBJ2-3; D gene unclear. With 4 bases removed from V and 2 bases from J, the gap between germline ends came to 7 bases. This CDR3 has 12 amino acids. Per the germline V gene, CDR1 is SQVTM and CDR2 is ANQGSEA. The CDR3, as DNA: TGCAGCGTTGCCCCCCCCACAGATACGCAGTATTTT. Translating it yields CSVAPPTDTQYF.

This chain joins TRBV5-6 and TRBJ1-5, with D perhaps matching TRBD1 (5 bases). The CDR3 extends over 13 amino acids. Per germline, CDR1 SGHDT and CDR2 YYEEEE. V was shortened by 4 bases and J by 8 bases, with 13 bases between the two germline ends. The CDR3 DNA reads TGTGCCAGCAGCGGGATCGACAGCGAGCCCCAGCATTTT. Translation gives CASSGIDSEPQHF. Combining the CDR3 with reference TRBV5-6 and TRBJ1-5 gives the whole variable domain DAGVTQSPTHLIKTRGQQVTLRCSPKSGHDTVSWYQQALGQGPQFIFQYYEEEERQRGNFPDRFSGHQFPNYSSELNVNALLLGDSALYLCASSGIDSEPQHFGDGTRLSIL.

At least ten counts were recorded for this clonotype. The chain has TRBV12-3 or TRBV12-4 and TRBJ2-1; TRBD2 aligns across 8 bases. The CDR3 is 15 amino acids. J was trimmed by 7 bases and V by 5 bases; bases with no gene match: 10. CDR3 amino acids: CASSPGGLEGNEQFF. The CDR3, as DNA: TGTGCCAGCAGTCCCGGGGGACTAGAGGGGAATGAGCAGTTCTTC.

This clonotype was observed many times. The chain couples TRBV19 to TRBJ1-5; D is undetermined. Germline-derived CDR1 and CDR2 are LNHDA and SQIVND (reference sequence). This CDR3 region has 16 residues. The V end lost 0 bases, the J end lost 3 bases, and 12 bases lay between the germline ends. The CDR3 DNA is TGTGCCAGTAGTATAGATCTATCCAGATACAATCAGCCCCAGCATTTT. It is translated as CASSIDLSRYNQPQHF.

This clonotype was seen more than once but under ten times. It may be a read error: a sequence one base away is much more abundant. The chain carries TRBV11-2 and TRBJ2-6, with TRBD1 identical over 7 bases. Germline-derived CDR1 and CDR2 are SGHAT and FQNNGV. CDR3 length: 18 residues. The CDR3 protein is CASSLTDRPLSGANVVTF. As DNA, the CDR3 is TGTGCCAGCAGCTTGACGGACAGGCCTCTTTCTGGGGCCAACGTCGTGACTTTC.

This clonotype occurred many times. The V call is TRBV20-1, the J call TRBJ2-7; 7 nucleotides align to TRBD2. The V segment lost 6 bases and the J segment 0 bases; nucleotides outside the gene matches: 8. From germline, CDR1 is DFQATT and CDR2 SNEGSKA (reference sequence). The CDR3 has 14 residues. The CDR3 DNA is TGCAGTGCCGCAACTAGCGCCCACTCCTACGAGCAGTACTTC. Its translation: CSAATSAHSYEQYF.

The sample holds many counts of this clonotype. The CDR3 nucleotides are TGTGCCAGCAGTTTTGGGCATATGAACACTGAAGCTTTCTTT. Its protein product is CASSFGHMNTEAFF. The chain employs TRBV12-3 or TRBV12-4 and TRBJ1-1; no clear D gene. V lost 3 bases to trimming and J lost 0 bases, with 8 bases between them. The CDR3 has 14 amino acids.

This clonotype showed up many times. V and J are TRBV12-3 or TRBV12-4 and TRBJ1-2, with 7 bases matching TRBD1. V lost 7 bases, J lost 3 bases, and 8 bases stayed unmatched. The CDR3 runs to 14 residues. Written as DNA, the CDR3 is TGTGCCAGCACCCCCAACAGGGGTCACTATGGCTACACCTTC. It specifies CASTPNRGHYGYTF.

The chain carries TRBV7-9 and TRBJ2-2; 7 nucleotides match TRBD2. The CDR3 has 19 residues. The ends lost 4 bases at V and 5 bases at J; junction bases unmatched: 19. Germline V lookup: CDR1 SEHNR, CDR2 FQNEAQ (reference sequence). DNA of the CDR3: TGTGCCAGCAGCTCCAGGACTCGGGGGGTTTTGCGGTCTACCGGGGAGCTGTTTTTT. This translates into CASSSRTRGVLRSTGELFF.

This clonotype was seen at least ten times. J is TRBJ2-7 and V is TRBV7-3; D is perhaps TRBD1 or TRBD2 (6 bases each). The V gene's germline CDR1 is SGHTA and CDR2 FQGTGA. The V and J ends lost 5 bases and 3 bases respectively, with 17 bases between them. The CDR3 runs 15 residues. Written as DNA, the CDR3 is TGTGCCAGCAGCCCAAAGGGGGGAAGCGTCTACGAGCAGTACTTC. It yields the protein CASSPKGGSVYEQYF. Complete variable domain (other parts from reference TRBV7-3 and TRBJ2-7): GAGVSQTPSNKVTEKGKYVELRCDPISGHTALYWYRQSLGQGPEFLIYFQGTGAADDSGLPNDRFFAVRPEGSVSTLKIQRTERGDSAVYLCASSPKGGSVYEQYFGPGTRLTVT.

This clonotype has a count of ten or more. Because the CDR3's place on the DNA is in doubt, the DNA is left out and the CDR3 is given as listed by TCRdb. The V gene is TRBV7-5, the J gene TRBJ2-3; the D segment call TRBD1 is taken from the table without a DNA check. TRBV7-5 is a recognized pseudogene. The CDR3 extends over 18 residues, inclusive of both ends. The CDR3 is CISVPEAGRAISTDTQYF.

The V gene is TRBV20-1, the J gene TRBJ2-5; 9 nucleotides align to TRBD2. The CDR3 loop spans 15 amino acids. Germline V gene sequence: CDR1 DFQATT, CDR2 SNEGSKA (reference sequence). Trimming at V came to 0 bases and at J to 5 bases, leaving 7 bases not matched to a gene. DNA of the CDR3: TGCAGTGCTAGAGATGGCGGGGGGGCCCGCGAGACCCAGTACTTC. Its protein product is CSARDGGGARETQYF.

The V gene is TRBV23-1, the J gene TRBJ1-4, with a weak D call TRBD1 (5 bases). TRBV23-1 is labeled an ORF, and its function is uncertain. This CDR3 is 20 amino acids long. V was shortened by 6 bases and J by 4 bases, with 30 bases between the two germline ends. The CDR3 loop is CASREFHHRDSNEVNEKLFF. DNA of the CDR3: TGCGCCAGCAGAGAATTTCATCACCGGGACTCCAACGAGGTTAATGAAAAACTGTTTTTT.

This clonotype was counted between two and nine times. V usage is TRBV5-5 and J usage is TRBJ1-1; D unclear. Germline CDR1 is SGHKS and CDR2 is YYEKEE (reference sequence). V lost 0 bases and J lost 5, with 11 bases in between. The length of the CDR3 is 14 residues. The CDR3 reads CASSLVPGSTEAFF. The DNA for the CDR3 is TGTGCCAGCAGCTTGGTTCCGGGTAGTACTGAAGCTTTCTTT.

This clonotype was seen ten or more times. J is TRBJ2-2 and V is TRBV7-3, with D possibly matching TRBD2 (6 bases). The CDR3 is made up of 16 amino acids. Germline V gene sequence: CDR1 SGHTA, CDR2 FQGTGA. The V gene lost 5 bases and the J gene lost 3 bases, with 16 bases spanning the gap. The CDR3, as DNA: TGTGCCAGCAGCCAGGGTAGCGGTCGTGACACCGGGGAGCTGTTTTTT. Protein product: CASSQGSGRDTGELFF.

This chain uses TRBV5-4 with TRBJ1-2; TRBD1 is a possible D gene (5 bases). The CDR3 runs 16 residues. Trimming took off 4 bases at V and 5 bases at J, with 21 bases between the two ends. CDR1 SGHNT and CDR2 YYREEE come from the germline V gene (reference sequence). In DNA form, the CDR3 reads TGTGCCAGCAGCGGGCAGAGTTCAGGGCTATTTTATGGCTACACCTTC. Residues: CASSGQSSGLFYGYTF.

Many counts were recorded for this clonotype. The chain uses TRBV7-3 and TRBJ1-6, with D possibly being TRBD1 (6 bases). The V gene's germline CDR1 is SGHTA and CDR2 FQGTGA. This CDR3 spans 14 amino acids. Deletions cut 2 bases from V and 5 bases from J, with 7 bases between. The CDR3 sequence is CASSLQGNNSPLHF. The CDR3 bases are TGTGCCAGCAGCTTACAGGGGAATAATTCACCCCTCCACTTT.